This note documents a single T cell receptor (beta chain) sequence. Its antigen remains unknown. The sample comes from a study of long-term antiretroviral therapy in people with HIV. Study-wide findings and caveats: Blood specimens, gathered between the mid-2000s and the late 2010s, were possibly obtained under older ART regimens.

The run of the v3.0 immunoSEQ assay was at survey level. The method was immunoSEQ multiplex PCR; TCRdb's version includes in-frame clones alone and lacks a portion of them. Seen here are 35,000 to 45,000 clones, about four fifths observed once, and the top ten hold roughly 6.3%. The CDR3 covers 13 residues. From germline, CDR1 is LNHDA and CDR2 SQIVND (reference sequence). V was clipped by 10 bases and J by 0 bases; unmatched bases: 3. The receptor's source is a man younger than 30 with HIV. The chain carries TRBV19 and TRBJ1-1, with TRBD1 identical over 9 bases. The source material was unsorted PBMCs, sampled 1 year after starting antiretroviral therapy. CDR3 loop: CATRTGVNTEAFF. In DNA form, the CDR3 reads TGTGCCACCAGGACAGGGGTGAACACTGAAGCTTTCTTT.